This T cell receptor beta chain derives from a study of blood T cell repertoires in COVID-19. For the study at large: Samples came from the United States, Italy and Spain, spanning acute and convalescent COVID-19. From T cells, B-cell-depleted T cells, or PBMCs came the material, which was cDNA or gDNA.

Study processing details: Reference gene primer amplification gave estimated nucleated cell counts. The table came from immunoSEQ multiplex PCR; TCRdb's copy has only in-frame clones and leaves some out. The V and J calls and clone size come from that table; D and trimming were worked out from the DNA. The sample records fewer than 300,000 clones, more than 75% being singletons. The CDR3 runs 13 residues. V was cut by 6 bases and J by 5 bases, with 13 bases left in between. The sequence came from a woman aged 40 to 50 who had recovered from COVID-19. This chain connects TRBV12-3 or TRBV12-4 to TRBJ2-5, with D maybe TRBD1 (6 bases). The specimen sequenced was peripheral blood. Written as DNA, the CDR3 is TGTGCCAGCAGGCCGACCCAGGGGGAGACCCAGTACTTC. This sequence encodes CASRPTQGETQYF.